One sample yielded the 3 T cell receptor beta chains listed below, sequenced in a study of T cells in Graves' hyperthyroidism and ophthalmopathy. Amplified TCR beta CDR3 regions derived from RNA transcripts. RT-PCR in the first round (using the HTBI primer set) targeted the TCR CDR3. TCRdb reprocessed the multiplex PCR reads with MiXCR, giving one entry per CDR3 protein. This repertoire shows fewer than 250,000 distinct CDR3 sequences, around 25% found once; its top ten account for 30% to 40%. The specimen sequenced was blood. These receptors came from a woman in her thirties or forties with Graves' ophthalmopathy.

This chain links TRBV7-3 with TRBJ2-5, with D tentatively TRBD1 (6 bases). CDR1 and CDR2 (germline): SGHTA, FQGTGA. V lost 6 bases, J lost 7 bases, and 21 bases lay in between. This CDR3 contains 15 residues. The CDR3 here is CASSPRTGTRGTQYF. In DNA, the CDR3 is TGTGCCAGCAGTCCCAGAACAGGGACAAGGGGGACCCAGTACTTC. The full variable domain, completed using reference TRBV7-3 and TRBJ2-5, is GAGVSQTPSNKVTEKGKYVELRCDPISGHTALYWYRQSLGQGPEFLIYFQGTGAADDSGLPNDRFFAVRPEGSVSTLKIQRTERGDSAVYLCASSPRTGTRGTQYFGPGTRLLVL.

There are many counts of this clonotype. This chain uses TRBV18 with TRBJ2-7; 7 bases are shared with TRBD2. Trimming removed 5 bases from V and 3 bases from J; junction bases left unmatched: 7. Germline V CDR1 and CDR2: KGHSH, LQKENI. The CDR3 covers 14 residues. In DNA, the CDR3 is TGTGCCAGCTCATCGAGCGGGACGAACTACGAGCAGTACTTC. As protein: CASSSSGTNYEQYF.

This clonotype appeared once. J is TRBJ1-2 and V is TRBV28; D is unresolved. Looked up from germline, CDR1 is MDHEN and CDR2 is SYDVKM. Deletions cut 5 bases from V and 4 bases from J, with 11 bases between. There are 13 residues in the CDR3. CDR3 nucleotides: TGTGCCAGCAGTCCCCCCGTTCGCTATGGCTACACCTTC. Translated, it gives CASSPPVRYGYTF.